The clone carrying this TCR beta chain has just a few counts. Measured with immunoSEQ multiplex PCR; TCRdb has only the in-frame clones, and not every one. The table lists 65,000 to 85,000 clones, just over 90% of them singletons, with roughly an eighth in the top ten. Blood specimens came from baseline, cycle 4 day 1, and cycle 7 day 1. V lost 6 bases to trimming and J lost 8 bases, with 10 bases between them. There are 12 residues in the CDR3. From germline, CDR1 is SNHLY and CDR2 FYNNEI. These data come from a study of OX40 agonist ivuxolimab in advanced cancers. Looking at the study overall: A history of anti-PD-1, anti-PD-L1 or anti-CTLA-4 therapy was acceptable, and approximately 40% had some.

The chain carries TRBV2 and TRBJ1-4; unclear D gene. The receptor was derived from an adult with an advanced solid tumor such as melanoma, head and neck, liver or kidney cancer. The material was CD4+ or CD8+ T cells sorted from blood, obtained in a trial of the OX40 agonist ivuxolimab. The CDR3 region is CASRADGEKLFF. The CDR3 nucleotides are TGTGCCAGCAGGGCTGACGGGGAAAAACTGTTTTTT.